This TCR beta chain was recovered during a study of cytomegalovirus exposure and HLA in healthy donors. Notes on the study in general: Among TCR beta chains, those listed as cytomegalovirus-associated numbered fewer than 200. Follow-up analysis later connected one missense variant in DCLRE1C with trimming of TCR beta V- and J-genes.

Both 60 Vbeta primers and 13 Jbeta primers went into the PCR. The repertoire was sequenced with immunoSEQ multiplex PCR; TCRdb's copy has only in-frame clones and lacks some. The sample shows under 200,000 clones, over 70% of them seen only once. Although they were nominally healthy when sampled, donors likely had unrecorded immune exposures. In regard to this clone: What it recognizes is unknown.

The CDR3 length is 12 residues. Trimming took off 6 bases at V and 7 bases at J, with 12 bases between the two ends. Germline V CDR1 and CDR2: LGHNT, FRNRAP. The V gene is TRBV12-5, the J gene TRBJ1-1, with a weak D call TRBD1 (6 bases). The sequenced material came from PBMCs. The clonotype originates from a woman between 45 and 65 years old in good health and CMV-seropositive. The CDR3 nucleotides read TGTGCTAGTGGGGCAGGGGTTGGTGAAGCTTTCTTT. Its translation is CASGAGVGEAFF.